This record looks at one T cell receptor (beta chain) sequence and its context. This clone's antigen is unknown. No much larger clone exists at a distance of one base, and base qualities are not known. Library generation was performed with the immunoSEQ multiplex PCR assay. The multiplex PCR relied on a mix of 60 forward primers for TCR Vbeta segments and 13 reverse primers for TCR Jbeta segments. Amplification of the CDR3 region of rearranged TCR beta genes was performed with a multiplex PCR assay on genomic DNA. On the Illumina HiSeq System, the amplified TCR beta libraries were sequenced as 87-base-pair reads. The authors' pipeline ran thus. In a later analysis, 70 million to 95 million unique TCR beta chains were counted across the approximately 640 repertoires, and roughly 11 million of these chains were shared by at least two donors. A nearest-neighbor algorithm error-corrected the raw reads and collapsed the reads into unique sequences, merging closely related sequences to remove PCR and sequencing errors. To assign V, D and J gene segments, CDR3 sequences were aligned to IMGT reference sequences. For a sequence to be retained, a match of at least six nucleotides was required to both a V gene segment and a J gene segment. Rearrangements were called productive when the CDR3 lacked stop codons and stayed in frame with V and J; all others were non-productive. CDR3 was defined by IMGT convention, running from the second conserved V-encoded cysteine to the conserved J-encoded phenylalanine. The earlier analysis of about 500 of the donors excluded sequences that lacked an unambiguous match to a single V gene segment. An earlier analysis of several hundred of the donors called V segments functional above 56.7% productive rearrangements and segregating when the between-donor standard deviation exceeded 5%. A statistical classification framework was built for diagnosing cytomegalovirus status from the catalog of TCR beta chain sequences. In a later analysis, TCR nucleotide sequences were compared against IMGT/GENE-DB human TR gene sequences so that V and J genes could be assigned. Using the TCRdist pipeline, a later analysis assigned CDR3 sequences along with most-parsimonious VDJ recombination scenarios. A later analysis defined each TCR beta chain by its CDR3 amino acid sequence plus V-gene family, and excluded reads lacking a unique V-gene family. A later analysis removed 592 highly shared, low-generation-probability nucleotide sequences to deal with suspected cross-contamination and a sequencing artifact. In a later analysis, a clonal expansion index was calculated for each public chain from normalized within-repertoire ranks of inferred template counts. A later analysis computed generation probabilities with a VDJ recombination model fitted to out-of-frame rearrangements, and checked the results against IGoR. In a later analysis, TCR-TCR, TCR-HLA and TCR-CMV co-occurrence was scored with hypergeometric tests, and a repertoire-size bias correction was applied to TCR pairs. To estimate false discovery rates, a later analysis permuted the HLA or CMV assignments 20 times. In a later analysis, co-occurring TCRs were grouped with DBSCAN, and TCRdist sequence similarity was added when clustering was performed within HLA-allele-positive subsets. Co-occurrence clustering excluded repertoires with fewer than 30,000 or more than 120,000 public chains, plus five with anomalous nucleotide sharing. TCRdb retrieved this table from immuneACCESS and kept in-frame rearrangements only. Not all clones are present; in checked studies, unresolved V genes account for under half, and no reason is known for the remainder. V, J and clone size derive from that table, while D and trimming were established from the DNA sequence. The sample table shows about 140,000 clones, and roughly 80% are seen once. More than 2.5% of the sample is taken by the ten largest.

These data originate in a study of cytomegalovirus exposure and HLA in healthy donors (dated 2017 in TCRdb). Background for the entire study: In an earlier analysis of under 600 of the donors, 250 to 300 Gb of sequence data and 117 million unique TCR beta sequences from about 190 million T cells were reported. The study combined high-throughput TCR immunosequencing, statistical association of individual TCRs with disease status, and machine learning to predict cytomegalovirus infection status. A later genetic analysis took genome-wide SNP genotypes for 398 of the 666 donors and used that subset as a discovery cohort. In addition to the first cohort of several hundred subjects, a separate validation cohort of approximately 110 different subjects was used. Rather than using new phenotypic data, the later analysis identified candidate immune exposures from TCR beta sequences and from how often those sequences occurred across donors. Every discovery cohort repertoire had been produced on one sequencing platform. In a later analysis, previously published TCR beta repertoires from some 640 donors were re-analyzed and high-resolution HLA genotyping was added so that TCR occurrence patterns could be studied. Typing coverage differed by locus: A, B, C, DRB1 and DQB1 were typed in roughly 620-640 donors, DQA1 in roughly 510, DPA1 in approximately 610, and DPB1 in 450 to 490. In an earlier analysis of more than 550 of the donors, high-throughput TCR beta sequencing was used to judge whether each TCR beta V gene segment behaved as functional or pseudogenic. Class I and class II HLA loci were covered by the typing at four-digit resolution. The study aimed to test whether cataloging public T cell receptors could reveal signatures of past pathogen exposure. The study used immunosequencing to profile the T cell repertoires of several hundred subjects and linked those repertoires to cytomegalovirus serostatus. Roughly 300 gigabases of sequencing data and tens of millions of unique TCR sequences were included in an early release covering roughly 700 HLA-typed donors. The genetic ancestry cluster associated with self-reported Caucasian donors included 81% of the approximately 410 genotyped donors. Among some 400 genotyped donors of the cohort, an average of approximately 240,000 unique TCR beta nucleotide sequences were sequenced per donor, roughly 20% of them non-productive. Donor age, sex, ethnicity and CMV serostatus were compiled together with the repertoire data. Several DR-DQ haplotypes were handled as single units for association and clustering, since linkage in the cohort was strong. Overall results and qualifications from the work: Because HLA typing was unavailable for some donors at each locus, only the typed subset was used in association tests. A total of roughly 160 TCR beta chains were listed by the study as associated with cytomegalovirus. A later analysis reported that several top co-occurrence clusters appeared linked to parvovirus B19, influenza, CMV and Epstein-Barr virus. A further reported finding was that TCR beta sequences accurately predicted the HLA-A and HLA-B alleles for most subjects in the first cohort. The only immune exposure information available for the cohort was CMV serostatus. A later analysis found that TCR association rates varied across HLA loci, with DRB1 alleles showing the most associated TCRs and HLA-C alleles the fewest. In this cohort, only TCR beta chains were sequenced, and detectable features were limited by the absence of alpha or paired-chain data. Specific HLA alleles were associated with roughly 17,000 TCR beta sequences at a false discovery rate of 0.05 in a later analysis. A group of highly shared sequence variants was considered likely to be a technical artifact of the sequencing pipeline. When HLA alleles, especially DR and DQ, strongly co-occurred, attributing TCR associations to individual alleles was difficult. The earlier analysis of approximately 540 of the donors excluded approximately 17 rarely observed V segments, including chromosome 9 orphons, because counts were too low. Correlated functional status among segregating V segments might reflect linkage disequilibrium, but an unknown experimental factor could not be ruled out. Most TCR sequences were seen in very few donors, while some public TCRs were found in many individuals. Most CMV-associated TCR beta chains appeared to be HLA-restricted in a later analysis, and the HLA associations seemed to be driven largely by CMV exposure. The authors suggested that the approach could potentially be extended to other disease states and immunological phenotypes. In a later genetic analysis, a missense DCLRE1C variant was associated with V-gene and J-gene trimming of TCR beta chains, and the association was replicated in an independent cohort. An earlier analysis of approximately 500 of the donors showed that most TCR beta V segments appeared in productive rearrangements either about 90% or about 30% of the time, which broadly matched IMGT annotations. According to a later genetic analysis, donors in an Asian-associated ancestry cluster had fewer N-insertions in productive TCRs than the approximately 670-donor mean. A few of the identified cytomegalovirus-associated TCR beta chains were confirmed in vitro to be specific for cytomegalovirus antigens. The presence/absence analyses assumed that sequencing depth was roughly uniform across donors, and that assumption may not be true. Some IMGT-functional V segments, including TRBV6-2 and TRBV6-3, could not be distinguished by the 87-base-pair reads and were therefore excluded. Cytomegalovirus status was reported to be diagnosed by the classifier with high specificity and sensitivity in both the original and validation cohorts. In a later analysis, HLA-associated TCR beta chains showed more clonal expansion and lower generation probabilities than non-associated chains that were equally common.

V loses 5 bases at its end and J loses 6 bases; junction bases beyond the gene matches: 8. The germline V gene encodes CDR1 SGHTA and CDR2 FQGNSA. The CDR3, cysteine through phenylalanine, is 15 amino acids long. Just the 45-base CDR3 DNA is kept, in frame starting at base 1. The cohort was made up of several hundred healthy bone marrow donors. At the time of sampling, all cohort members were nominally healthy, though unrecorded immune exposures were likely present. The donor was CMV seronegative and was included in the group of about 400 seronegative cohort members. A peripheral blood sample was provided by each donor, and peripheral blood mononuclear cells were used for TCR beta sequencing. The Qiagen DNeasy Blood Extraction Kit was used to extract genomic DNA from the blood cell samples.

This clonotype was obtained from a man in his forties or fifties in good health and CMV-seronegative. The sequenced sample consisted of PBMCs. The V gene is TRBV7-2 and the J gene is TRBJ2-4; 9 bases in the junction line up with TRBD1. The DNA is TGTGCCAGCAGCATCCAACCGGGACAGGGAAACATTCAGTACTTC. Translated, it gives CASSIQPGQGNIQYF.